This T cell receptor beta chain stems from a study of T cell repertoires in cytomegalovirus infection. This clonotype appeared a few times. Its antigen remains unknown. TCRdb called the reads again in MiXCR, with one record for every CDR3 protein. Counted here are 62,000 or so distinct CDR3 sequences, over 20% occurring once; the ten biggest clones make up 73%. Per germline, CDR1 MNHEY and CDR2 SVGEGT. The V and J ends lost 4 bases and 10 bases, in that order; junction bases with no gene match: 9. This CDR3 is built from 14 residues. The sequencing here drew on CD8+ T cells from cultured PBMCs, taken from culture after CMV antigen stimulation. The genes are TRBV6-2 or TRBV6-3 and TRBJ1-2; 10 bases fit TRBD1. The receptor comes from a human donor in good health (CMV status not recorded). Some clones in this sample may be carry-over from other donors' samples. The CDR3 sequence is CASSSPGQGQDYTF. The CDR3 region has the DNA TGTGCCAGCAGTTCCCCGGGACAGGGGCAAGACTACACCTTC.